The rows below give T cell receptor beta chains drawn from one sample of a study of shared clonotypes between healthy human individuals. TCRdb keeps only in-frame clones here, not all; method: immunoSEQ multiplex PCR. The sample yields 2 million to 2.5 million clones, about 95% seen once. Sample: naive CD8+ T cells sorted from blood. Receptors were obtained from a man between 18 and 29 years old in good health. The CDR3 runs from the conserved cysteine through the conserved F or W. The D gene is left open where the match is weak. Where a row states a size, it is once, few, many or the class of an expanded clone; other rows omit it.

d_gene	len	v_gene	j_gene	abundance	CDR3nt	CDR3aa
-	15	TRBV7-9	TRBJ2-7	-	TGTGCCAGCAGCTTACCTTCGGGACTCGCCTACGAGCAGTACTTC	CASSLPSGLAYEQYF
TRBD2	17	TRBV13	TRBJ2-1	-	TGTGCCAGCAGCCCCCCGGCTAGCGGGATTACCTACAATGAGCAGTTCTTC	CASSPPASGITYNEQFF
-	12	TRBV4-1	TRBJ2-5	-	TGCGCCAGCAGCCATCTCGGCGAGACCCAGTACTTC	CASSHLGETQYF
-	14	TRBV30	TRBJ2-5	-	TGTGCCTGGGATATAGGGAGCATCCGTGGGGCCCAGTACTTC	CAWDIGSIRGAQYF
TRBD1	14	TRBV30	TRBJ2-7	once	TGTGCCTGGAGCCCTCGGACAGGGAAGGTTGAGCAGTACTTC	CAWSPRTGKVEQYF
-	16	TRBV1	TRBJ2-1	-	TGCACCAGCAGCGGGGCGGGGAACTATCCGGACAATGAGCAGTTCTTC	CTSSGAGNYPDNEQFF
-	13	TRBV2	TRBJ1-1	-	TGTGCCAGCAGTGCGGCAGCGAACACTGAAGCTTTCTTT	CASSAAANTEAFF
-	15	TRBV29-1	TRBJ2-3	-	TGCAGCGTTGAACTCCGTGACAAACCAAGGGATACGCAGTATTTT	CSVELRDKPRDTQYF
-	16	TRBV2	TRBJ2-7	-	TGTGCCAGCAGTGGGAGGCCGGGGACACGCTCCTACGAGCAGTACTTC	CASSGRPGTRSYEQYF
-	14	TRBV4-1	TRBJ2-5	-	TGCGCCAGCAGCCAAGACGAGGAGGCAGAGACCCAGTACTTC	CASSQDEEAETQYF
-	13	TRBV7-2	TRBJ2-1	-	TGTGCCAGCCGATTGAGCTCCTACAATGAGCAGTTCTTC	CASRLSSYNEQFF
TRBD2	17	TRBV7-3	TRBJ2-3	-	TGTGCCAGCAGCCGCCAGGGAGCGGGGGGCCCTCTAGATACGCAGTATTTT	CASSRQGAGGPLDTQYF
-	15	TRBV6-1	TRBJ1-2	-	TGTGCCAGCAGTGAAGCAGGCGGGACCGGGCCTGGCTACACCTTC	CASSEAGGTGPGYTF
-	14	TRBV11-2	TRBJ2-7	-	TGTGCCAGCAGCTTAGCCGGGACAGCGGGGGAGCAGTACTTC	CASSLAGTAGEQYF
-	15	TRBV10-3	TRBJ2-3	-	TGTGCCATCAGGGAGGCCCTTTCGGGGGTGGATACGCAGTATTTT	CAIREALSGVDTQYF
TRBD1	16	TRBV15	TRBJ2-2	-	TGTGCCACCAGCGGCGGACAGGGGTTAGACTCCGGGGAGCTGTTTTTT	CATSGGQGLDSGELFF
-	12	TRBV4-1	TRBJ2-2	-	TGCGCCAGCAGCCCCCCTTCCGGGGAGCTGTTTTTT	CASSPPSGELFF
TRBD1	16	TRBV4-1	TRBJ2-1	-	TGCGCCAGCAGCCAAATTTGGAAGGACAGGCGTAATGAGCAGTTCTTC	CASSQIWKDRRNEQFF
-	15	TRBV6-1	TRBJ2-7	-	TGTGCCAGCAGTGAAAGCAGGACAGCGGACTACGAGCAGTACTTC	CASSESRTADYEQYF
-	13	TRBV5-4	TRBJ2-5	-	TGTGCCAGCAGCTTAGAGAACCAAGAGACCCAGTACTTC	CASSLENQETQYF
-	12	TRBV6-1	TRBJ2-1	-	TGTGCCAGCGGGCAGCCACGCATCGAGCAGTTCTTC	CASGQPRIEQFF
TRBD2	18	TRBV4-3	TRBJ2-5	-	TGCGCCAGCAGCCAAGATCCCCTGAGCGGGAGCGCGGCGGAGACCCAGTACTTC	CASSQDPLSGSAAETQYF
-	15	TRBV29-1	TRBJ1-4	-	TGCAGCGTCCTAAGGGGGGCAGGGAAGGAGGAAAAACTGTTTTTT	CSVLRGAGKEEKLFF
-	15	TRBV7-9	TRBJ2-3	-	TGTGCCAGCGCCCCCCTATTGGGTTCCACAGATACGCAGTATTTT	CASAPLLGSTDTQYF
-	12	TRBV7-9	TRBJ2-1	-	TGTGCCAGCAGCATATCGCCCAATGAGCAGTTCTTC	CASSISPNEQFF
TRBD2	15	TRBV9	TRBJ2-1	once	TGTGCCAGCAGCGTTGGCGGGGGGGCTTACAATGAGCAGTTCTTC	CASSVGGGAYNEQFF
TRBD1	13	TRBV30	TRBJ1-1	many	TGTGCCTGGGCGGACAGGAAGGACACTGAAGCTTTCTTT	CAWADRKDTEAFF
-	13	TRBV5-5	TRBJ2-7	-	TGTGCCAGCAGCTTGGGGGACACCTACGAGCAGTACTTC	CASSLGDTYEQYF
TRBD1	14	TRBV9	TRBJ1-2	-	TGTGCCAGCATGGGACAGGGTCGCAACTATGGCTACACCTTC	CASMGQGRNYGYTF
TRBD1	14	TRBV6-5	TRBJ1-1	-	TGTGCCAGCAGTTACCTTACAGGGGAGGCTGAAGCTTTCTTT	CASSYLTGEAEAFF
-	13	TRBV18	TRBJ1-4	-	TGTGCCAGCTCACCTCCTAATGAAAAACTCCTGTTTTTT	CASSPPNEKLLFF
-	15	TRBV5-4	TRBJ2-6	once	TGTGCCAGCAGCTTCGGGGGTTCCGGGGCCAACGTCCTGACTTTC	CASSFGGSGANVLTF
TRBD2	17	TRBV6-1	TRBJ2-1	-	TGTGCCAGCAGTGAACCCGCGGGGGGGGAGGCTTACAATGAGCAGTTCTTC	CASSEPAGGEAYNEQFF
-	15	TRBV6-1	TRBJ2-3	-	TGTGCCAGCAGTCTGCTGGGTTCGTGGACAGATACGCAGTATTTT	CASSLLGSWTDTQYF
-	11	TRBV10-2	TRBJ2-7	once	TGCGCCAGCAGTGTAGACAGGGAGGCGTACTTC	CASSVDREAYF
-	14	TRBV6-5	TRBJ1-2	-	TGTGCCAGCAGTTACGGAGAAACGGGGGATGGCTACACCTTC	CASSYGETGDGYTF
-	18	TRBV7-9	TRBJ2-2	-	TGTGCCAGCAGCCCTCCCGGGACAACTACAGGGCTAGCCGGGGAGCTGTTTTTT	CASSPPGTTTGLAGELFF
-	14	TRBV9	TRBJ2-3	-	TGTGCCAGCACGGAGGGGGCCAGCACAGATACGCAGTATTTT	CASTEGASTDTQYF
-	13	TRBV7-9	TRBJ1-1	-	TGTGCCAGCATAGAAGAGGGTGACACTGAAGCTTTCTTT	CASIEEGDTEAFF